This paragraph reports one T cell receptor (beta chain). Antigen unknown. The data were obtained in a study of cytomegalovirus exposure and HLA in healthy donors. As for the study in general: A data release that came early held 75 million to 85 million unique TCRs from HLA-typed donors. General observations from the study: A few chains tied to CMV proved CMV antigen-specific in vitro. The classifier reportedly diagnosed cytomegalovirus status with high sensitivity and specificity.

As for the donors, each was a healthy bone marrow donor. PCR was performed using 60 Vbeta and 13 Jbeta primers. Assay: immunoSEQ multiplex PCR; the TCRdb copy retains only in-frame clones and omits some. Of roughly 99,000 clones in the sample, 79% are singletons; the top ten hold approximately 3.4%. The TCR was taken from a male donor in good health and CMV-seropositive. Sequencing was done on a sample of PBMCs.

The CDR3 reads CAWSATDTIYF. CDR3 bases: TGTGCCTGGAGTGCCACGGACACCATATATTTT. V gene TRBV30 combines with J gene TRBJ1-3; unclear D gene. The length of the CDR3 is 11 residues. The germline V and J ends were trimmed by 1 base and 8 bases, with 6 bases remaining between them. Germline V gene data show CDR1 as GTSNPN and CDR2 as SVGIG (reference sequence).